These T cell receptor beta chains were read from a single sample in a study of CD8 T cells in Susac syndrome. One entry per CDR3 protein, called by TCRdb with MiXCR from the immunoSEQ multiplex PCR reads. The sample holds roughly 100,000 distinct CDR3 sequences, approximately 94% seen once. Sequenced sample: CD8+ T cells from PBMCs. Receptor source: a human donor with Susac syndrome. CDR3s include the opening cysteine and the closing phenylalanine or tryptophan. Fields, in order: V gene, J gene, CDR3 protein.

TRBV29-1	TRBJ2-7	CSAAGWDEQYF
TRBV4-3	TRBJ2-2	CASREGSGTGELFF
TRBV12-5	TRBJ1-1	CASGLTRGAEAFF
TRBV6-5	TRBJ2-4	CASSIGTYNNIQYF
TRBV9	TRBJ2-5	CASSVVGVPQETQYF
TRBV13	TRBJ2-2	CASSSTLGTGELFF
TRBV5-6	TRBJ2-7	CASSHWDRVNEQYF
TRBV12-5	TRBJ2-7	CASGLATVSEQYF
TRBV9	TRBJ2-7	CASSVGGGGDEQYF
TRBV11-1	TRBJ2-7	CASSLAGTGDSYEQYF
TRBV7-8	TRBJ2-7	CASSGAWTGPTYEQYF
TRBV6-9	TRBJ1-4	CAPDSANEKLFF
TRBV5-1	TRBJ2-1	CASSLDWGGRNEQFF
TRBV4-1	TRBJ2-7	CASSQEQGGRNYEQYF
TRBV7-8	TRBJ2-7	CASSGGHGQSYEQYF
TRBV20-1	TRBJ1-5	CSASPELEGQPQHF
TRBV19	TRBJ2-1	CASSIPGVEQFF
TRBV9	TRBJ2-7	CASSVSPAYEQYF
TRBV13	TRBJ2-1	CASSQGAYNEQFF
TRBV29-1	TRBJ1-1	CSVLTQTTGGTEAFF
TRBV29-1	TRBJ1-1	CSAGWEGPEAFF
TRBV27	TRBJ2-2	CASNNGGELFF
TRBV13	TRBJ1-2	CASSPGGNPRGYTF
TRBV18	TRBJ2-3	CASSPPPGADTQYF
TRBV12-3/TRBV12-4	TRBJ2-7	CASSPDGTYEQYF
TRBV4-1	TRBJ2-6	CASSQRLSGANVLTF
TRBV12-3/TRBV12-4	TRBJ1-2	CASNVHRGDGYTF
TRBV12-3/TRBV12-4	TRBJ1-1	CASRGQGAAEAFF
TRBV28	TRBJ1-2	CASSFAVRQDDEYGYTF
TRBV7-2	TRBJ2-3	CASSLGDRARGDTQYF